This T cell receptor beta chain comes out of a study of PD-L1 blockade in urothelial cancer. Documented time point: pretreatment peripheral blood. V lost 0 bases to trimming and J lost 4 bases; unmatched junction nucleotides: 5. From germline, CDR1 is MDHEN and CDR2 SYDVKM. The CDR3 sequence is 17 residues long. Sequenced by immunoSEQ multiplex PCR; TCRdb stores in-frame clones only, minus some. Of approximately 45,000 clones listed, around 86% are singletons. This chain uses TRBV28 with TRBJ1-5, with TRBD1 matching over 11 bases. The TCR was taken from a man between 50 and 59 years old with urothelial cancer. Sequenced here: PBMCs, sampled around atezolizumab (anti-PD-L1) treatment. In DNA, the CDR3 is TGTGCCAGCAGTTTATGGGACAGGGGGCGCCGGAATCAGCCCCAGCATTTT. This codes for CASSLWDRGRRNQPQHF.